Detailed here is one TCR beta chain. No antigen is known for it. The sample comes from a study of a mutant IDH1 vaccine in newly diagnosed glioma. This CDR3 has 14 residues. V lost 1 base, J lost 7 bases, and 11 bases lay in between. Germline V gene lookup returns CDR1 MNHNS and CDR2 SASEGT. The time point was: week 47, end of study. Every vaccination contained 300 ug of the mutant IDH1 20-mer peptide and was paired with topical imiquimod. Measured with immunoSEQ multiplex PCR; TCRdb has only the in-frame clones, and not every one. Of about 50,000 clones in the sample, 84% are singletons; the top ten hold 3.5% to 5.5%. Findings and limits, study-wide: Evidence of vaccine-induced immune responses was documented in approximately 93% of patients.

The rearrangement uses TRBV6-1 and TRBJ1-5; possible D gene TRBD1, 6 bases. The sequencing used PBMCs, collected from a glioma patient whose treatment included an IDH1 peptide vaccine. The source is a woman aged 30 to 39 with glioma. Some clones in this sample may be carry-over from other donors' samples. In DNA, the CDR3 is TGTGCCAGCAGTGAAGACAGGGTTTACCAGCCCCAGCATTTT. It codes for CASSEDRVYQPQHF.